This TCR beta chain was sequenced in a study of early T cells in non-severe SARS-CoV-2 infection (TCRdb year 2021). About the full investigation: Because TCR sequencing relied on bulk RNA taken from unsorted whole blood, pairing of alpha and beta chains was not possible.

Set within a cohort of healthcare workers in London, UK, this nested case-control study involved weekly PCR testing of nasopharyngeal swabs along with blood sampling. Healthcare workers were enrolled in the week of the UK lockdown, from 23 to 31 March 2020, and were followed every week for up to roughly 16 weeks. CDR1 SGDLS and CDR2 YYNGEE are derived from the germline V gene. Relative to germline, V is 0 bases shorter and J is 0 bases shorter, with 10 bases between their ends. From the cysteine through the phenylalanine, the CDR3 covers 15 amino acids. The CDR3 DNA has 45 bases and is translated from base 1. Library preparation employed 5' RACE. Sequenced using a NextSeq 500. Unique molecular identifiers were attached to individual cDNA molecules in the TCR library protocol so that sequencing error and PCR bias could be corrected. TCR alpha and beta chains were both sequenced, and the abundances of alpha and beta sequences in each sample were closely correlated with each other. In the paper's pipeline: Decombinator V4 was used to annotate TCR sequences for V gene, J gene and CDR3. Expanded TCRs were defined as changing significantly between any two time points under a Poisson model with p below 0.0001. TCR abundances were normalised to the total number of TCRs sequenced per sample and were expressed as counts per million. TRAV1-2 paired with TRAJ12, TRAJ20 or TRAJ33 defined MAIT TCRs, while TRAV10 paired with TRAJ18 defined iNKT TCRs. VDJdb, accessed 1 November 2021, was searched for CMV, EBV and SARS-CoV-2 annotated TCRs, excluding TCRs annotated for multiple antigens. Using fastp trimming at Q25 and MiXCR clonotype assembly, TCRdb reanalyzed the public sequencing data and kept in-frame beta chains. Each entry is one CDR3 protein sequence, shown with its most common DNA and genes. The V and J calls reflect TCRdb's pipeline rather than the authors' work. In all, the sample holds more than 40,000 distinct CDR3 sequences, and almost 7.5% of those were seen once. Of the sample, approximately 8% falls within the top ten clones.

Study-wide conclusions, independent of this receptor: VDJdb matching was skewed toward anti-spike CD8 responses and likely underestimated virus-specific expansions by missing private and CD4 specificities.

This clonotype was detected many times. Its antigen is unknown. No much larger clonotype is one base removed from it; base qualities were not supplied. What was sequenced was whole blood. This TCR derives from an adult who was a healthcare worker with PCR-confirmed SARS-CoV-2 infection or an uninfected control (not recorded which). The V and J genes are TRBV9 and TRBJ2-7; no D segment can be confidently identified. At the DNA level, the sequence is TGTGCCAGCAGCGTAGGGATGGAGAGCTCCTACGAGCAGTACTTC. This encodes CASSVGMESSYEQYF.